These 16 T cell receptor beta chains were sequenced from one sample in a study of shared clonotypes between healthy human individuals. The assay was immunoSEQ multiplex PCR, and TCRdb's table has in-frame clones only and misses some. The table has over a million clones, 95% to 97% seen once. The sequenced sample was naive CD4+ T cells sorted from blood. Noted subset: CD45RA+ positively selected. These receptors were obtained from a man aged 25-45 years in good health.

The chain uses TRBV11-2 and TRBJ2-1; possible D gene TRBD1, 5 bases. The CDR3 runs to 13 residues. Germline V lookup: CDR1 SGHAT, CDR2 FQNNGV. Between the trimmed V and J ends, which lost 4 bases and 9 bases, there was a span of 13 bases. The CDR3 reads CASSSQVQGEQFF. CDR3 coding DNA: TGTGCCAGCAGCTCACAGGTCCAGGGTGAGCAGTTCTTC.

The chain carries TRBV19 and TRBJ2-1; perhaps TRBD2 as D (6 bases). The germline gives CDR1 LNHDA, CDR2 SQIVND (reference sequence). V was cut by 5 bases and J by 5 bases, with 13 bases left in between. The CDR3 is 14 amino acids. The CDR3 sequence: CASSRLGANNEQFF. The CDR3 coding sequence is TGTGCCAGTAGTCGACTAGGGGCCAACAATGAGCAGTTCTTC. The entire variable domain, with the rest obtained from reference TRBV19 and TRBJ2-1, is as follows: DGGITQSPKYLFRKEGQNVTLSCEQNLNHDAMYWYRQDPGQGLRLIYYSQIVNDFQKGDIAEGYSVSREKKESFPLTVTSAQKNPTAFYLCASSRLGANNEQFFGPGTRLTVL.

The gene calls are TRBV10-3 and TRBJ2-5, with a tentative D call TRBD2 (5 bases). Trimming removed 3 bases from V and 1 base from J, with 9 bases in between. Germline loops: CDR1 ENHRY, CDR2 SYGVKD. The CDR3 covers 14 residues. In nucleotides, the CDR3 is TGTGCCATCAGTGATTCCCGGGGCCAAGAGACCCAGTACTTC. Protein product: CAISDSRGQETQYF.

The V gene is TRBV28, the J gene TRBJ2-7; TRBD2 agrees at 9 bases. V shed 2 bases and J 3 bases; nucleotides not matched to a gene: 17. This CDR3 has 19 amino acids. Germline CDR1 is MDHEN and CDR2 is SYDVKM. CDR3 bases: TGTGCCAGCAGTTTAACGGTGTCTAGCGGGGAGACTTTCCACTACGAGCAGTACTTC. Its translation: CASSLTVSSGETFHYEQYF.

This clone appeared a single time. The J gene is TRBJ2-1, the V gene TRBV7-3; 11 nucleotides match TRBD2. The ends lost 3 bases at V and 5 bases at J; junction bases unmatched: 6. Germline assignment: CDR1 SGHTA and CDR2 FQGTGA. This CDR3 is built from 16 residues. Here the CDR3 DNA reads TGTGCCAGCAGCTTGGGACTAGCGGTGAACCACAATGAGCAGTTCTTC. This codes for CASSLGLAVNHNEQFF.

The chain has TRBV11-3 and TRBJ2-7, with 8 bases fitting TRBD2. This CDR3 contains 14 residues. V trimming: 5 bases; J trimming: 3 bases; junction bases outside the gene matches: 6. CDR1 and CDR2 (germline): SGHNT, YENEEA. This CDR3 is CASSPGLGGYEQYF. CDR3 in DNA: TGTGCCAGCAGCCCGGGACTAGGAGGCTACGAGCAGTACTTC.

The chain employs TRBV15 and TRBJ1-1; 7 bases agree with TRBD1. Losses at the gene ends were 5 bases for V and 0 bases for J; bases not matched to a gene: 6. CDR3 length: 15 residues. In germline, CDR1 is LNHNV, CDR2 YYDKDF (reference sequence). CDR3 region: CATSGGTEMNTEAFF. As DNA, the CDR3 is TGTGCCACCAGCGGCGGGACAGAAATGAACACTGAAGCTTTCTTT.

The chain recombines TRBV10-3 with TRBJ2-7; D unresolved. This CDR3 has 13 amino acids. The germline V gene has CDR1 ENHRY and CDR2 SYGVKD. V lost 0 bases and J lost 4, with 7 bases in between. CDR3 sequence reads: CAISESSIYEQYF. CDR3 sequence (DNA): TGTGCCATCAGTGAGTCGTCTATATACGAGCAGTACTTC.

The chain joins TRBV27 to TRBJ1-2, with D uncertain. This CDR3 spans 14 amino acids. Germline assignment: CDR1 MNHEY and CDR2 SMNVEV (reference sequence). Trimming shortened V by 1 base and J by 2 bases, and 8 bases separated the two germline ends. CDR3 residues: CASSLYGYNYGYTF. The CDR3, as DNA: TGTGCCAGCAGTTTATATGGGTACAACTATGGCTACACCTTC.

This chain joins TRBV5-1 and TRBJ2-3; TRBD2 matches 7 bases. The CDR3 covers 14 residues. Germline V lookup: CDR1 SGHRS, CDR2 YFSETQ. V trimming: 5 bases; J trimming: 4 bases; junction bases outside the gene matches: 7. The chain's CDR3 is CASRGGSYPDTQYF. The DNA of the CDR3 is TGCGCCAGCAGAGGCGGGAGCTATCCAGATACGCAGTATTTT.

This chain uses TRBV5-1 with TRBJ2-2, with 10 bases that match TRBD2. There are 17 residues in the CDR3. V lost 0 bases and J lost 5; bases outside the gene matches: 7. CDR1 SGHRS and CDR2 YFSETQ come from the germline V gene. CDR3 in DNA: TGCGCCAGCAGCTTGGGGCTAGCGGGAGAAGGGACCGGGGAGCTGTTTTTT. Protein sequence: CASSLGLAGEGTGELFF.

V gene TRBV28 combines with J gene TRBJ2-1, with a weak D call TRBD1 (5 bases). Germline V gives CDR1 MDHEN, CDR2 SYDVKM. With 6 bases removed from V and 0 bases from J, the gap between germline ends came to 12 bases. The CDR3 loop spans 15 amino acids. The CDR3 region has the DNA TGTGCCAGCAGGACCCCAGGGTCCTCCTACAATGAGCAGTTCTTC. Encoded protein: CASRTPGSSYNEQFF.

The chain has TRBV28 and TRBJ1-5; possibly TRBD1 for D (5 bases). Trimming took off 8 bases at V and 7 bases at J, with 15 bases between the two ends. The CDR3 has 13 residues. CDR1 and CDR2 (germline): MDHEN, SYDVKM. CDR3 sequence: CASFDGRGQPQHF. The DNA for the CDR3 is TGTGCCAGCTTCGACGGCCGGGGGCAGCCCCAGCATTTT.

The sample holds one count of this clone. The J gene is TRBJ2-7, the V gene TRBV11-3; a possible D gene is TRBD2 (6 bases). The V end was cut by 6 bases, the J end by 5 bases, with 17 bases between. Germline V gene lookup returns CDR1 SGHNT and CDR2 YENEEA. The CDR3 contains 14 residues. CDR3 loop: CASSSGRGMDEQYF. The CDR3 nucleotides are TGTGCCAGCAGTAGCGGTAGAGGGATGGACGAGCAGTACTTC.

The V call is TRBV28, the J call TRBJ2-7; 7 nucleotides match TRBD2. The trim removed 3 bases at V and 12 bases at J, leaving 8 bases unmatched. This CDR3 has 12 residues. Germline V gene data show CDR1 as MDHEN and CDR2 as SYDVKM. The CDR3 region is CASSFARELGYF. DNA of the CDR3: TGTGCCAGCAGTTTCGCGCGGGAGCTAGGGTACTTC.

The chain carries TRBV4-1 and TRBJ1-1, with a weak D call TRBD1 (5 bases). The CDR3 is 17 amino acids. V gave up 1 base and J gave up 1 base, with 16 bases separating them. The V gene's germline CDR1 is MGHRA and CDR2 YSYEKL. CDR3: CASSQGTAGLGNTEAFF. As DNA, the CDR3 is TGCGCCAGCAGCCAAGGGACGGCGGGGCTGGGGAACACTGAAGCTTTCTTT.